These 32 T cell receptor beta chains share one sample of origin, sequenced in a study of blood T cell repertoires in COVID-19. Assay: immunoSEQ multiplex PCR; the TCRdb copy retains only in-frame clones and omits some. The sample lists fewer than 200,000 clones; roughly 86% were seen once. Sequencing used peripheral blood. These receptors were obtained from a man aged 40-49 years who had recovered from COVID-19.

The J gene is TRBJ2-7, the V gene TRBV7-9; 12 bases are a match to TRBD1. Looked up from germline, CDR1 is SEHNR and CDR2 is FQNEAQ (reference sequence). The junction had 4 bases not matched to a gene; V was cut back by 5 bases and J by 2 bases. CDR3 length equals 15 residues. This CDR3 reads CASSIGTGGPYEQYF. CDR3 coding DNA: TGTGCCAGCAGCATCGGGACAGGGGGCCCCTACGAGCAGTACTTC.

The V and J genes are TRBV2 and TRBJ1-3; D unresolved. CDR1 SNHLY and CDR2 FYNNEI come from the germline V gene. Between the trimmed V and J ends, which lost 2 bases and 6 bases, there was a span of 8 bases. The length of the CDR3 is 13 residues. The CDR3 coding sequence is TGTGCCAGCAGTGAATTGGCCCAAAACACCATATATTTT. It specifies CASSELAQNTIYF. Looking up the rest from reference TRBV2 and TRBJ1-3 gives the full variable domain: EPEVTQTPSHQVTQMGQEVILRCVPISNHLYFYWYRQILGQKVEFLVSFYNNEISEKSEIFDDQFSVERPDGSNFTLKIRSTKLEDSAMYFCASSELAQNTIYFGEGSWLTVV.

The chain is built from TRBV2 and TRBJ1-5; TRBD1 matches 12 bases. Looked up from germline, CDR1 is SNHLY and CDR2 is FYNNEI. V gave up 6 bases and J gave up 7 bases; unmatched junction bases: 1. The CDR3 is 13 amino acids. The CDR3 loop is CASRGTGGQPQHF. The CDR3 DNA reads TGTGCCAGCAGGGGGACAGGGGGCCAGCCCCAGCATTTT.

The chain is built from TRBV19 and TRBJ2-7, with TRBD1 matching 8 bases. CDR3 length: 15 residues. From germline, CDR1 is LNHDA and CDR2 SQIVND (reference sequence). The ends lost 6 bases at V and 1 base at J; junction bases unmatched: 8. The CDR3 reads CASSLTDRGSYEQYF. CDR3 in DNA: TGTGCCAGTAGCTTAACCGACAGGGGATCCTACGAGCAGTACTTC. Complete variable domain (other parts from reference TRBV19 and TRBJ2-7): DGGITQSPKYLFRKEGQNVTLSCEQNLNHDAMYWYRQDPGQGLRLIYYSQIVNDFQKGDIAEGYSVSREKKESFPLTVTSAQKNPTAFYLCASSLTDRGSYEQYFGPGTRLTVT.

This chain uses TRBV24-1 with TRBJ1-5; 7 bases agree with TRBD1. V shed 9 bases and J 4 bases; nucleotides not matched to a gene: 14. Germline V gene data show CDR1 as KGHDR and CDR2 as SFDVKD. This CDR3 is 16 amino acids long. CDR3 protein: CATQAQGARGNQPQHF. The CDR3 DNA reads as TGTGCCACCCAAGCCCAAGGGGCCAGGGGGAATCAGCCCCAGCATTTT.

This chain uses TRBV7-2 with TRBJ2-2, with D unresolved. Germline V gene data show CDR1 as SGHTA and CDR2 as FQGNSA. The germline V and J ends were trimmed by 2 bases and 4 bases, with 8 bases remaining between them. This CDR3 spans 14 amino acids. CDR3 loop: CASSLWQATGELFF. CDR3 nucleotide sequence: TGTGCCAGCAGCTTATGGCAGGCCACCGGGGAGCTGTTTTTT.

This rearrangement joins TRBV12-5 to TRBJ1-5; D uncertain. Trimming took off 5 bases at V and 4 bases at J, with 12 bases between the two ends. This CDR3 is built from 14 residues. Germline CDR1 LGHNT, CDR2 FRNRAP. CDR3 sequence (DNA): TGTGCTAGTGGTACCAACAGACTAAATCAGCCCCAGCATTTT. This sequence encodes CASGTNRLNQPQHF.

This chain links TRBV7-6 with TRBJ2-7; 11 bases are a match to TRBD2. This CDR3 has 14 residues. The V gene end was trimmed by 3 bases and the J gene end by 6 bases; junction bases not matched to a gene: 4. Per germline, CDR1 SGHVS and CDR2 FNYEAQ. Here the CDR3 reads CASSLTTSGIEQYF. CDR3 nucleotide sequence: TGTGCCAGCAGCTTGACGACTAGCGGGATCGAGCAGTACTTC. Based on the CDR3 plus reference TRBV7-6 and TRBJ2-7, the full variable domain is GAGVSQSPRYKVTKRGQDVALRCDPISGHVSLYWYRQALGQGPEFLTYFNYEAQQDKSGLPNDRFSAERPEGSISTLTIQRTEQRDSAMYRCASSLTTSGIEQYFGPGTRLTVT.

This clone appeared a few times. The V and J genes are TRBV10-3 and TRBJ2-2; 11 nucleotides align to TRBD2. V shed 8 bases and J 1 base; nucleotides not matched to a gene: 3. CDR1 ENHRY and CDR2 SYGVKD come from the germline V gene. This CDR3 region has 15 residues. CDR3 protein: CAIGTSGLNTGELFF. CDR3 nucleotides: TGTGCCATCGGGACTAGCGGCCTGAACACCGGGGAGCTGTTTTTT.

V is TRBV5-4 and J is TRBJ2-5, with 7 bases that match TRBD2. This CDR3 is 16 amino acids long. CDR1 and CDR2 (germline): SGHNT, YYREEE (reference sequence). V dropped 0 bases and J dropped 0; count of bases not matched to a gene: 5. CDR3 in amino acids: CASSLEGGSHQETQYF. As DNA, the CDR3 is TGTGCCAGCAGCTTGGAGGGCGGGAGCCACCAAGAGACCCAGTACTTC.

This chain connects TRBV7-9 to TRBJ2-1, with 10 nucleotides matching TRBD1. The CDR3 extends over 18 amino acids. CDR1 is SEHNR and CDR2 is FQNEAQ in the germline V gene (reference sequence). With V trimmed by 3 bases and J by 1 base, 9 bases remained unmatched. This CDR3 reads CASSFPDRGRQSYNEQFF. In nucleotides, the CDR3 is TGTGCCAGCAGCTTCCCCGACAGGGGGCGTCAATCCTACAATGAGCAGTTCTTC.

This rearrangement joins TRBV2 to TRBJ1-1, with D unclear. CDR1 and CDR2 (germline): SNHLY, FYNNEI. Between the trimmed V and J ends, which lost 7 bases and 4 bases, there was a span of 4 bases. This CDR3 spans 10 amino acids. The CDR3 region is CASMSTEAFF. The CDR3 bases are TGTGCCAGCATGAGCACTGAAGCTTTCTTT.

This sequence joins TRBV5-4 and TRBJ1-1; D is unresolved. Germline-derived CDR1 and CDR2 are SGHNT and YYREEE (reference sequence). The germline V and J ends were trimmed by 0 bases and 7 bases, with 10 bases remaining between them. This CDR3 spans 13 amino acids. CDR3 bases: TGTGCCAGCAGCTTGGGTACCGAGGGTGAAGCTTTCTTT. Amino acid sequence: CASSLGTEGEAFF.

The V gene is TRBV7-9, the J gene TRBJ2-3; TRBD2 might be the D (7 bases). This CDR3 spans 17 amino acids. V lost 3 bases and J 6 bases, leaving 22 bases between the germline ends. The germline V gene encodes CDR1 SEHNR and CDR2 FQNEAQ (reference sequence). The CDR3, as DNA: TGTGCCAGCAGCTTGGCGACGGGGGGCCCATATAGTGATACGCAGTATTTT. It translates to CASSLATGGPYSDTQYF.

V and J are TRBV9 and TRBJ2-1; TRBD2 aligns across 9 bases. CDR3 length: 15 residues. After removal of 4 bases from V and 4 bases from J, the junction contained 6 bases not matched to a gene. Germline CDR1 reads SGDLS; CDR2 reads YYNGEE. The CDR3 protein is CASSQSGRRYNEQFF. The DNA of the CDR3 is TGTGCCAGCAGCCAGAGCGGGAGGAGGTACAATGAGCAGTTCTTC.

V gene TRBV2 combines with J gene TRBJ2-7; the match to TRBD1 covers 7 bases. This CDR3 is built from 14 residues. Germline V gene sequence: CDR1 SNHLY, CDR2 FYNNEI. V lost 4 bases and J lost 4; bases outside the gene matches: 7. This CDR3 reads CASSVRQGGYEQYF. The CDR3, as DNA: TGTGCCAGCAGTGTGCGACAGGGTGGTTACGAGCAGTACTTC.

The chain uses TRBV6-5 and TRBJ1-5, with D perhaps matching TRBD1 (6 bases). CDR1 is MNHEY, CDR2 SVGAGI, per germline. V was clipped by 8 bases and J by 0 bases, with 11 bases between them. This CDR3 has 14 amino acids. The CDR3 protein is CASSRGGSNQPQHF. In nucleotides, the CDR3 is TGTGCCAGCTCGAGGGGGGGTAGCAATCAGCCCCAGCATTTT.

The genes are TRBV10-3 and TRBJ2-1, with 7 bases aligning to TRBD2. Germline loops: CDR1 ENHRY, CDR2 SYGVKD. The CDR3 length is 9 residues. The V and J ends lost 11 bases and 8 bases, in that order; junction bases with no gene match: 0. CDR3 residues: CAGGDEQFF. The DNA for the CDR3 is TGTGCCGGGGGGGATGAGCAGTTCTTC.

This clone came up once. In nucleotides, the CDR3 is TGTGCCAGCAGCACGGGACTAGCGGGCGTAGAGACCCAGTACTTC. Translation: CASSTGLAGVETQYF. This chain uses TRBV5-6 with TRBJ2-5; 12 bases line up with TRBD2. The junction had 5 bases not matched to a gene; V was cut back by 4 bases and J by 4 bases. There are 15 residues in the CDR3. In germline, CDR1 is SGHDT, CDR2 YYEEEE.

In the case of this clone: The same CDR3 also results from other DNA sequences found in this sample. This rearrangement joins TRBV18 to TRBJ2-5, with 7 bases aligning to TRBD1. Losses at the gene ends were 2 bases for V and 3 bases for J; bases not matched to a gene: 0. The germline V gene has CDR1 KGHSH and CDR2 LQKENI. CDR3 length equals 13 residues. The CDR3 nucleotides read TGTGCCAGCTCACCAGGACAGGAAGAGACCCAGTACTTC. It codes for CASSPGQEETQYF.

In DNA form, the CDR3 reads TGTGCCAGTAGTCGCGACAGAAGACTTACCGGGGAGCTGTTTTTT. Residues: CASSRDRRLTGELFF. The chain carries TRBV19 and TRBJ2-2; maybe TRBD1 (5 bases). Germline CDR1 and CDR2: LNHDA and SQIVND (reference sequence). The V gene lost 5 bases and the J gene lost 5 bases, with 15 bases spanning the gap. The CDR3 is 15 amino acids.

This clone turned up a few times. This chain uses TRBV30 with TRBJ1-2, with unresolved D. V was shortened by 2 bases and J by 4 bases, with 8 bases between the two germline ends. This CDR3 region has 12 residues. Germline assignment: CDR1 GTSNPN and CDR2 SVGIG (reference sequence). CDR3 nucleotide sequence: TGTGCCTGGAGTACTATCGGCTATGGCTACACCTTC. Translating it yields CAWSTIGYGYTF.

The chain employs TRBV3-1 (or the pseudogene TRBV3-2) and TRBJ2-7; TRBD1 is a possible D gene (6 bases). There are 16 residues in the CDR3. CDR1 LGHDT and CDR2 YNNKEL come from the germline V gene (reference sequence). V lost 0 bases and J 4 bases, leaving 16 bases between the germline ends. CDR3: CASSQDPRDTRYEQYF. The CDR3 nucleotides read TGTGCCAGCAGCCAAGACCCCCGGGACACTCGGTACGAGCAGTACTTC.

The gene calls are TRBV7-3 and TRBJ1-2, with 10 bases identical to TRBD1. The germline gives CDR1 SGHTA, CDR2 FQGTGA. This CDR3 region has 14 residues. J was trimmed by 5 bases and V by 6 bases; bases with no gene match: 6. The CDR3 loop reads CASSSTGGGYGYTF. In DNA form, the CDR3 reads TGTGCCAGCAGTTCGACAGGGGGCGGTTATGGCTACACCTTC. The variable domain in full, with the rest retrieved from reference TRBV7-3 and TRBJ1-2, is GAGVSQTPSNKVTEKGKYVELRCDPISGHTALYWYRQSLGQGPEFLIYFQGTGAADDSGLPNDRFFAVRPEGSVSTLKIQRTERGDSAVYLCASSSTGGGYGYTFGSGTRLTVV.

V and J are TRBV7-9 and TRBJ2-2; D is possibly TRBD2 (5 bases). Germline-derived CDR1 and CDR2 are SEHNR and FQNEAQ (reference sequence). V shed 6 bases and J shed 2 bases, with 16 bases lying between them. The CDR3 length is 16 residues. DNA for the CDR3: TGTGCCAGCAGATATCACGAGGGCGCTAACACCGGGGAGCTGTTTTTT. Protein product: CASRYHEGANTGELFF.

A single count supports this clone. This rearrangement joins TRBV7-3 to TRBJ1-2, with 8 positions matching TRBD1. The junction had 9 bases not matched to a gene; V was cut back by 4 bases and J by 8 bases. The germline V gene encodes CDR1 SGHTA and CDR2 FQGTGA. The CDR3 is 14 amino acids. The CDR3 is CASSSSGGGGGYTF. CDR3 coding DNA: TGTGCCAGCAGCTCATCAGGGGGCGGCGGGGGCTACACCTTC.

V and J are TRBV6-5 and TRBJ1-5, with TRBD1 identical over 7 bases. CDR1 is MNHEY and CDR2 is SVGAGI in the germline V gene. The CDR3 is made up of 15 amino acids. Trimming removed 6 bases from V and 4 bases from J; junction bases left unmatched: 9. The CDR3 spells CASRDRGPGNQPQHF. DNA of the CDR3: TGTGCCAGCAGGGATAGGGGGCCCGGTAATCAGCCCCAGCATTTT.

This clone appeared a single time. The rearrangement links TRBV11-3 to TRBJ2-3; D not resolved. The CDR3 is 11 residues long. Trimming took 2 bases from V and 8 from J, leaving 5 bases between them. Per germline, CDR1 SGHNT and CDR2 YENEEA. In nucleotides, the CDR3 is TGTGCCAGCAGCTTAATCGGTACGCAGTATTTT. This gives the protein CASSLIGTQYF. Looking up the rest from reference TRBV11-3 and TRBJ2-3 gives the full variable domain: EAGVVQSPRYKIIEKKQPVAFWCNPISGHNTLYWYLQNLGQGPELLIRYENEEAVDDSQLPKDRFSAERLKGVDSTLKIQPAELGDSAVYLCASSLIGTQYFGPGTRLTVL.

The J gene is TRBJ1-5, the V gene TRBV9, with D hard to call. The length of the CDR3 is 13 residues. V dropped 4 bases and J dropped 7 bases, with 12 bases sitting between them. CDR1 and CDR2 (germline): SGDLS, YYNGEE. Here the CDR3 DNA reads TGTGCCAGCAGCCTGTCGACTGGGCAGCCCCAGCATTTT. It yields the protein CASSLSTGQPQHF. The full variable domain, rest sourced from reference TRBV9 and TRBJ1-5, is DSGVTQTPKHLITATGQRVTLRCSPRSGDLSVYWYQQSLDQGLQFLIQYYNGEERAKGNILERFSAQQFPDLHSELNLSSLELGDSALYFCASSLSTGQPQHFGDGTRLSIL.

The gene calls are TRBV7-2 and TRBJ2-2; D gene unclear. This CDR3 has 14 amino acids. V was clipped by 3 bases and J by 4 bases, with 9 bases between them. Looked up from germline, CDR1 is SGHTA and CDR2 is FQGNSA. CDR3 in amino acids: CASSFQDGTGELFF. The CDR3 DNA is TGTGCCAGCAGCTTTCAGGATGGCACCGGGGAGCTGTTTTTT.

This clone was counted once. The chain recombines TRBV9 with TRBJ1-1; 8 nucleotides align to TRBD1. CDR3 size: 14 residues. The germline CDR1 and CDR2 sequences are SGDLS and YYNGEE. V gave up 3 bases and J gave up 1 base; unmatched junction bases: 2. This CDR3 reads CASSAGQGNTEAFF. In DNA form, the CDR3 reads TGTGCCAGCAGCGCCGGACAGGGGAACACTGAAGCTTTCTTT.

The chain recombines TRBV3-1 (or the pseudogene TRBV3-2) with TRBJ1-1, with unresolved D. Germline CDR1 LGHDT, CDR2 YNNKEL (reference sequence). CDR3 size: 14 residues. Trimming cost V 2 bases and J 0 bases, with 7 bases left between them. The CDR3 DNA reads as TGTGCCAGCAGCCAAACAGTCATGAACACTGAAGCTTTCTTT. It specifies CASSQTVMNTEAFF.